This T cell receptor beta chain was identified during a study of T cell responses to AZD1222 COVID-19 vaccine. Study as a whole: Pooling was applied to second doses at about 4 or about 12 weeks.

The CDR3 is made up of 13 amino acids. In germline, CDR1 is MDHEN, CDR2 SYDVKM. V dropped 3 bases and J dropped 2 bases, with 7 bases sitting between them. Sequencing was performed with immunoSEQ multiplex PCR; in TCRdb, only in-frame clones are kept and a portion is missing. This sample carries under 150,000 clones, approximately 94% of them seen once, and the ten largest clones take more than 2.5%. This sample comprised peripheral blood, obtained on day 0 of AZD1222 vaccination. The source of this sequence is an adult in good health. The genes are TRBV28 and TRBJ1-2; D gene ambiguous. CDR3: CASSFRPNYGYTF. DNA of the CDR3: TGTGCCAGCAGTTTTCGTCCGAACTATGGCTACACCTTC.